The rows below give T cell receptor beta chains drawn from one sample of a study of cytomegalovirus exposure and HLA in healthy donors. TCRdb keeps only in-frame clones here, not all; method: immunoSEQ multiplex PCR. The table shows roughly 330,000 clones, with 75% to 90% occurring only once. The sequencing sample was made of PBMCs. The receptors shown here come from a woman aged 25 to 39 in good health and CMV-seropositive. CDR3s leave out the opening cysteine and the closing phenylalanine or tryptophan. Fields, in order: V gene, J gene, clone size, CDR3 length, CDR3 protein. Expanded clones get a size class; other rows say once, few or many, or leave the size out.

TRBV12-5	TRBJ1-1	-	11	ASALWVNTEAF
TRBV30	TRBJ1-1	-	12	AWRTGTGVTEAF
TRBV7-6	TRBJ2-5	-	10	ASSLGQETQY
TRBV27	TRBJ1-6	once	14	ASSFMIGASYSPLH
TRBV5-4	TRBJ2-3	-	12	ASSLRGITDTQY
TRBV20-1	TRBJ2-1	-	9	SASRNLEQF
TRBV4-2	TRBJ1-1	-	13	ASSREDTGNTEAF
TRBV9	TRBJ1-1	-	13	ASSASGSMNTEAF
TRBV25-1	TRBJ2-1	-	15	ASTESLRASSYNEQF
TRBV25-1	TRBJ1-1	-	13	ASSFGTGYVTEAF
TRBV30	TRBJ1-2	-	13	AWTTRQGRRDGYT
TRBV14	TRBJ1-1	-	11	ASSPQAGREAF
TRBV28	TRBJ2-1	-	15	ASSLSGSVDKFDEQF
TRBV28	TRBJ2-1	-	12	ASPGPGAWNEQF
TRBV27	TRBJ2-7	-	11	ASSKWGGYEQY
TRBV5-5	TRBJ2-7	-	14	ASSPMERGLSYEQY
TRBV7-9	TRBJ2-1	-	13	ASSSPSGRDNEQF
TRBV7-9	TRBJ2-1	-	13	ASSLKGTSYNEQF
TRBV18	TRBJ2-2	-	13	ASSPGQGSTGELF
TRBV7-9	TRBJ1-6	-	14	ASSHLEGRWDSPLH
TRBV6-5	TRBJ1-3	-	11	ARRQGSGNTIY
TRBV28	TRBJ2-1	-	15	ASSGLAGDDSYNEQF
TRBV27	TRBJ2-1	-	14	ASSSRGHSSYNEQF
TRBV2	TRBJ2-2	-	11	ASTRDSLGELF
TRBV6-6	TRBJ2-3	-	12	ASRTGGSTDTQY
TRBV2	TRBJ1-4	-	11	ASSGQGNEKLF
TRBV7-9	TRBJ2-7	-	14	ASSLGRLASAYEQY
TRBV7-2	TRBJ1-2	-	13	ASNNGRQGSYGYT
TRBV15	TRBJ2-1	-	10	ATSQGGNEQF
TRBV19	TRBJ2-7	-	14	ASSSGRTGRTYEQY
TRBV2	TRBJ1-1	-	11	ASRRTGYTEAF
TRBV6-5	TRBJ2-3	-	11	ASIRQGGDTQY
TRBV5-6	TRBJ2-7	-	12	ASSLGLAGEVGY
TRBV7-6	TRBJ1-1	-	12	ASSLEPGGPEAF
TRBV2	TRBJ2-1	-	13	ASSGQGLLAAEQF
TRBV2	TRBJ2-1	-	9	ASNRLDEQF
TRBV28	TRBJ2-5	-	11	ASTLGGGETQY
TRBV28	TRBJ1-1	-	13	ASSSATGSNTEAF
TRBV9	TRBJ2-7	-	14	ASSVAPLLGQGEQY
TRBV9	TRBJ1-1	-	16	ASSVASSLTELNTEAF
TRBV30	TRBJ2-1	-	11	AWSSQSYNEQF
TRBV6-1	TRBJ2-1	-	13	ASSEGPGSYNEQF
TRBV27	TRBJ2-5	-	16	ASSTPIGTSGTQETQY
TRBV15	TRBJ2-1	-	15	ATSRGVRGSVYNEQF
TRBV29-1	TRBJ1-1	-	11	SVGQALNTEAF